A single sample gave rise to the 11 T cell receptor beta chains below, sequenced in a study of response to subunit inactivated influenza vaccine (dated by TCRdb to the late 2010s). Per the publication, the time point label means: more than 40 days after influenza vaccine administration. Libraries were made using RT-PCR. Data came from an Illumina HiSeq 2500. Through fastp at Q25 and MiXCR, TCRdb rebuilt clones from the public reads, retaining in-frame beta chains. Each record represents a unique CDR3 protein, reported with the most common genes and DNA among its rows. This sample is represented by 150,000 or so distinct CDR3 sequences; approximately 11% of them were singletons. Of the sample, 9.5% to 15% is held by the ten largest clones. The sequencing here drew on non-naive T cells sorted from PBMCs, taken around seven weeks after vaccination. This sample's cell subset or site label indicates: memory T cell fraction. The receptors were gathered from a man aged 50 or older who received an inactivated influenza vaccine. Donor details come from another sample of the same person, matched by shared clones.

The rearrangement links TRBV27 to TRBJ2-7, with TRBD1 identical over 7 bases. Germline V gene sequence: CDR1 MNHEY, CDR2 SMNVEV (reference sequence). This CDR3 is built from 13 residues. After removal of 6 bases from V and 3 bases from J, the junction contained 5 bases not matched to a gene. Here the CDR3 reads CASRRDSYYEQYF. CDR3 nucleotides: TGTGCCAGCAGGAGGGACAGCTACTACGAGCAGTACTTC.

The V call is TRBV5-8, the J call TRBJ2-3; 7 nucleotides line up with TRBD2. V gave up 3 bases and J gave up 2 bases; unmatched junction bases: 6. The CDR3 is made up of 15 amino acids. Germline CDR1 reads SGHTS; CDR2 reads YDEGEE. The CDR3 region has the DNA TGTGCCAGCAGCTGGACTAGGAGGGTCACAGATACGCAGTATTTT. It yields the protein CASSWTRRVTDTQYF.

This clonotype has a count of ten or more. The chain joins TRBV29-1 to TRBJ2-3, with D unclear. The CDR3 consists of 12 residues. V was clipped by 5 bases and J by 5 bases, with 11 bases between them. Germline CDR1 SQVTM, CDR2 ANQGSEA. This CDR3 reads CSVFGLGDTQYF. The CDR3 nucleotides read TGCAGCGTTTTTGGATTGGGAGATACGCAGTATTTT.

The CDR3 loop is CASSLGPDRGAEAFF. CDR3 DNA sequence: TGTGCCAGCAGCTTAGGACCCGACAGGGGAGCTGAAGCTTTCTTT. The gene calls are TRBV11-2 and TRBJ1-1, with TRBD1 matching over 8 bases. The CDR3 contains 15 residues. V shed 1 base, J shed 6 bases, and the junction held 7 bases outside the gene matches. Germline V gives CDR1 SGHAT, CDR2 FQNNGV.

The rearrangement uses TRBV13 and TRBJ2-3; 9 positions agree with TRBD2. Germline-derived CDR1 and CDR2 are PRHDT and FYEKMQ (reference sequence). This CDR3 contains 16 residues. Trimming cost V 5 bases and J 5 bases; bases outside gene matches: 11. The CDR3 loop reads CASSPVGAGGRDTQYF. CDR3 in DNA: TGTGCCAGCAGCCCCGTGGGAGCGGGGGGAAGAGATACGCAGTATTTT.

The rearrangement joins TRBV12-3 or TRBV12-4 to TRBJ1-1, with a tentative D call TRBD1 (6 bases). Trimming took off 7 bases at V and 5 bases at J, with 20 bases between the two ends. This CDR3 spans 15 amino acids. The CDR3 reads CASTSRGGGLTEAFF. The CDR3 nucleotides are TGTGCCAGCACTTCCCGGGGTGGGGGGCTTACTGAAGCTTTCTTT.

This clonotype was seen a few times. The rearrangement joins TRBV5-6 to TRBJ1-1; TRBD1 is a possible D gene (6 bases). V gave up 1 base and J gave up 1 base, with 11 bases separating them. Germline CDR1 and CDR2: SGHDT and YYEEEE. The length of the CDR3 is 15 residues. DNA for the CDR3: TGTGCCAGCAGCTTGCTAGACAGGACGAACACTGAAGCTTTCTTT. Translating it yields CASSLLDRTNTEAFF.

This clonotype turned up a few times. DNA for the CDR3: TGCGCCAGCAGCCAAGCCCGCTCTGGGGCCAACGTCCTGACTTTC. This encodes CASSQARSGANVLTF. The genes are TRBV4-3 and TRBJ2-6, with D unclear. CDR3 length equals 15 residues. Trimming stripped 1 base from V and 0 bases from J, with 4 bases between. Germline loops: CDR1 LGHNA, CDR2 YSLEER.

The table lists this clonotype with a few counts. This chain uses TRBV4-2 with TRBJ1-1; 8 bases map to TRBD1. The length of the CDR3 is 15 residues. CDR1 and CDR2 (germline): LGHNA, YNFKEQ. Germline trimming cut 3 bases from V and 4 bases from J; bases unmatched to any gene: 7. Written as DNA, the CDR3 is TGTGCCAGCAGCCAGGATGACAGGGGTGGCACTGAAGCTTTCTTT. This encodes CASSQDDRGGTEAFF.

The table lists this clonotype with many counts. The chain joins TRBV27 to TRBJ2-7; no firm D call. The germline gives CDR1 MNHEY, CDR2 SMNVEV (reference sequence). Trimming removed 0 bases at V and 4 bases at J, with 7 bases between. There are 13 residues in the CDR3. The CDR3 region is CASSLSHGYEQYF. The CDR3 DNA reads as TGTGCCAGCAGTTTATCTCACGGATACGAGCAGTACTTC.

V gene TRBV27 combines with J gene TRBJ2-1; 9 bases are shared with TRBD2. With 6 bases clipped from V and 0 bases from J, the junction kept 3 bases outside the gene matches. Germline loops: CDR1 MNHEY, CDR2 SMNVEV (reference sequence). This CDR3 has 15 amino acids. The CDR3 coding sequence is TGTGCCAGCAGCTCAGCGGGGGGCTCCTACAATGAGCAGTTCTTC. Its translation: CASSSAGGSYNEQFF.